This passage covers 3 T cell receptor beta chains from one sample sequenced in a study of blood T cells in healthy people across ages. A sample-barcoded 5' primer and a J-beta primer mix were used in a second PCR of roughly 7 to 11 cycles. MiXCR, run by TCRdb on the 5' RACE reads, gives a single entry per CDR3 protein. The sample comprises under 1,100,000 distinct CDR3 sequences, about 23% of which are singletons, and about 0.8% rests with the top ten. The same sample was also studied in work on T cells of mothers and their children.

Sequencing used blood. The receptors originated from a girl aged 2 to 10 in good health.

The chain employs TRBV9 and TRBJ2-1; 8 positions match TRBD1. Germline CDR1 is SGDLS and CDR2 is YYNGEE. V dropped 2 bases and J dropped 6; count of bases not matched to a gene: 1. The CDR3 is 13 amino acids. CDR3 DNA sequence: TGTGCCAGCAGCGTGGGACAGGTCAATGAGCAGTTCTTC. The encoded protein is CASSVGQVNEQFF. Full variable domain (remainder filled in from reference TRBV9 and TRBJ2-1): DSGVTQTPKHLITATGQRVTLRCSPRSGDLSVYWYQQSLDQGLQFLIQYYNGEERAKGNILERFSAQQFPDLHSELNLSSLELGDSALYFCASSVGQVNEQFFGPGTRLTVL.

This clonotype was detected many times. This chain uses TRBV7-8 with TRBJ2-3, with D perhaps matching TRBD2 (5 bases). The CDR3 is 16 residues long. Per germline, CDR1 SGHVS and CDR2 FQNEAQ. V lost 5 bases to trimming and J lost 0 bases, with 15 bases between them. The DNA for the CDR3 is TGTGCCAGCAGCCAAGATAACGGACTGAGCACAGATACGCAGTATTTT. It translates to CASSQDNGLSTDTQYF.

This chain joins TRBV5-1 and TRBJ2-1, with 15 nucleotides matching TRBD2. CDR1 is SGHRS and CDR2 is YFSETQ in the germline V gene. The CDR3 contains 19 residues. With 4 bases clipped from V and 6 bases from J, the junction kept 14 bases outside the gene matches. CDR3 in amino acids: CASSPWGRTSGRAGNEQFF. The CDR3, as DNA: TGCGCCAGCAGCCCCTGGGGGCGGACTAGCGGGAGGGCCGGCAATGAGCAGTTCTTC.